A single sample is the source of the 8 T cell receptor beta chains below, sequenced in a study of cytomegalovirus exposure and HLA in healthy donors. PCR involved 60 Vbeta and 13 Jbeta primers. TCRdb keeps only in-frame clones here, not all; method: immunoSEQ multiplex PCR. The table records fewer than 250,000 clones, 65% to 80% of them present only once. Sequencing input: PBMCs. The receptors derive from a woman in her thirties or forties in good health and CMV-seronegative.

The rearrangement links TRBV27 to TRBJ2-1, with 9 bases identical to TRBD2. Germline V gene sequence: CDR1 MNHEY, CDR2 SMNVEV (reference sequence). V lost 5 bases to trimming and J lost 6 bases; unmatched junction nucleotides: 11. The CDR3 consists of 16 residues. The CDR3 DNA follows: TGTGCCAGCAGTCCATACGGGACTAGCCCAATCAATGAGCAGTTCTTC. Amino acid sequence: CASSPYGTSPINEQFF.

The genes are TRBV5-1 and TRBJ2-4; D is perhaps TRBD1 (5 bases). Per germline, CDR1 SGHRS and CDR2 YFSETQ. This CDR3 is built from 15 residues. V lost 5 bases, J lost 1 base, and 13 bases lay in between. CDR3 DNA sequence: TGCGCCAGCAGGAGCCAGGGAAACGCCAAAAACATTCAGTACTTC. Protein product: CASRSQGNAKNIQYF.

The chain recombines TRBV7-9 with TRBJ1-2; 9 bases match TRBD1. CDR3 length: 14 residues. The germline V gene has CDR1 SEHNR and CDR2 FQNEAQ (reference sequence). Unmatched junction bases numbered 6, after V lost 2 bases and J lost 8 bases. CDR3 in DNA: TGTGCCAGCAGCTTAAAAAGGGACAGGGACGGCTACACCTTC. Its protein product is CASSLKRDRDGYTF.

The V and J genes are TRBV30 and TRBJ2-1; 8 positions agree with TRBD2. This CDR3 comprises 15 residues. The V segment lost 2 bases and the J segment 7 bases; nucleotides outside the gene matches: 10. The germline CDR1 and CDR2 sequences are GTSNPN and SVGIG (reference sequence). The CDR3: CAWSLTAGARNEQFF. The CDR3 coding sequence is TGTGCCTGGAGTCTAACAGCGGGAGCTCGGAATGAGCAGTTCTTC.

The chain recombines TRBV5-1 with TRBJ1-6; 7 nucleotides agree with TRBD1. The CDR3 spans 15 residues. The germline V gene encodes CDR1 SGHRS and CDR2 YFSETQ. V shed 0 bases, J shed 10 bases, and the junction held 7 bases outside the gene matches. CDR3 DNA: TGCGCCAGCAGCTTGGTGCAGGGGGGTGGATCACCCCTCCACTTT. This sequence encodes CASSLVQGGGSPLHF.

This clone was picked up one time. The chain carries TRBV5-1 and TRBJ1-4; tentatively, D is TRBD1 (5 bases). The CDR3 spans 16 residues. CDR1 and CDR2 from the germline V gene are SGHRS and YFSETQ. V lost 0 bases and J 5 bases, leaving 14 bases between the germline ends. CDR3 nucleotides: TGCGCCAGCAGCTTGGATGGGACTCGGGGGAATGAAAAACTGTTTTTT. Its translation: CASSLDGTRGNEKLFF.

V gene TRBV6-5 combines with J gene TRBJ2-2; a possible D gene is TRBD1 (6 bases). From germline, CDR1 is MNHEY and CDR2 SVGAGI. V dropped 4 bases and J dropped 0 bases, with 12 bases sitting between them. The CDR3 has 16 amino acids. The CDR3 sequence is CASSLYGTPNTGELFF. The CDR3 coding sequence is TGTGCCAGCAGTTTGTACGGGACACCGAACACCGGGGAGCTGTTTTTT.

The chain is built from TRBV7-2 and TRBJ1-2; 8 nucleotides match TRBD1. V shed 2 bases and J 4 bases; nucleotides not matched to a gene: 6. Germline CDR1 SGHTA, CDR2 FQGNSA. CDR3 length: 15 amino acids. CDR3 residues: CASSLSTGETYGYTF. The CDR3 DNA reads as TGTGCCAGCAGCTTATCGACAGGGGAAACCTATGGCTACACCTTC.